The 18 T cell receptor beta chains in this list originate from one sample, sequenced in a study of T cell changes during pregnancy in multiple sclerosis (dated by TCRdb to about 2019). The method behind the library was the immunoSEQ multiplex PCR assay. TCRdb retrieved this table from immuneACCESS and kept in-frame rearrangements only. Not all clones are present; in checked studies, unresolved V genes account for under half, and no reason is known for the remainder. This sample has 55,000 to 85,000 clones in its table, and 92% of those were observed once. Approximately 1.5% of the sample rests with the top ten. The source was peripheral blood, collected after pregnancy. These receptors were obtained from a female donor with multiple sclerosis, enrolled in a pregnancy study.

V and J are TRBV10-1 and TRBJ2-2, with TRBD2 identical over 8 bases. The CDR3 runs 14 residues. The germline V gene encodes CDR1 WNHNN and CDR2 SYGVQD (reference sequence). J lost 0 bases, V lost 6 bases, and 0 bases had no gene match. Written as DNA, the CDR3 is TGCGCCAGCAGACTAGCGGCGAACACCGGGGAGCTGTTTTTT. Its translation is CASRLAANTGELFF.

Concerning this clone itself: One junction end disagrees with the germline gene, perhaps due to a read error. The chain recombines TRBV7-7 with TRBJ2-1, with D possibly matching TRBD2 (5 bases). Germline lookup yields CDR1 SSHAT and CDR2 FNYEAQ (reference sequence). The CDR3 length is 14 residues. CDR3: CASSLVLGSGEQFF. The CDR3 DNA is TGTGCTAGCAGCTTAGTTCTGGGGTCGGGGGAGCAGTTCTTC.

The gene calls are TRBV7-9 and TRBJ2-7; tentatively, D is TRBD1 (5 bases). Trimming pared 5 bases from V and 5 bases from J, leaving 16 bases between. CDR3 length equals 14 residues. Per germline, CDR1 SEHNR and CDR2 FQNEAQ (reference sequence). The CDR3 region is CASSGQGMSNEQYF. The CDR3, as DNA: TGTGCCAGCAGCGGACAAGGAATGTCCAACGAGCAGTACTTC.

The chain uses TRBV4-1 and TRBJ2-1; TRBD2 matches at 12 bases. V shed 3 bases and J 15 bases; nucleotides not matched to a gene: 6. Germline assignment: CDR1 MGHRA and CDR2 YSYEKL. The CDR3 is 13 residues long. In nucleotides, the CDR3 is TGCGCCAGCAGCCACAGAGGACTAGCGGGAAGGTTCTTC. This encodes CASSHRGLAGRFF.

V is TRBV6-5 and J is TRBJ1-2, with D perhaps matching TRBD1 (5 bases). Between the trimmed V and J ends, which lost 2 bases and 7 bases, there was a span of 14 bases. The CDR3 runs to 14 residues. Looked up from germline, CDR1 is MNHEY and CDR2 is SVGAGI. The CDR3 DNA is TGTGCCAGCAGTTACAGGGCAGGGCTGAGTGGCTACACCTTC. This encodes CASSYRAGLSGYTF.

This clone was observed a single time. This CDR3 is CASSTYPQGTNEKLFF. CDR3 bases: TGTGCCAGCAGTACCTACCCACAGGGAACTAATGAAAAACTGTTTTTT. V is TRBV27 and J is TRBJ1-4, with TRBD1 as a possible D gene (6 bases). CDR1 is MNHEY, CDR2 SMNVEV, per germline (reference sequence). The CDR3 extends over 16 amino acids. V was cut by 5 bases and J by 1 base, with 14 bases left in between.

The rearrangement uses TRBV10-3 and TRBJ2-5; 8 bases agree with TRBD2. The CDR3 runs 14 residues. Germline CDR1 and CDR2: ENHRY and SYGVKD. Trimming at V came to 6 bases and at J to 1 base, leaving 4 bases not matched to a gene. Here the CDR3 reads CAIRASGPQETQYF. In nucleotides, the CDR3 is TGTGCCATCAGGGCTAGCGGGCCCCAAGAGACCCAGTACTTC.

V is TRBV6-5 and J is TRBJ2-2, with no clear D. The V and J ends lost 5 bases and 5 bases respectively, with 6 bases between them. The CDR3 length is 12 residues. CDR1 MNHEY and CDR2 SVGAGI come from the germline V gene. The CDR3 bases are TGTGCCAGCAGTCGGGTAACCGGGGAGCTGTTTTTT. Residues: CASSRVTGELFF.

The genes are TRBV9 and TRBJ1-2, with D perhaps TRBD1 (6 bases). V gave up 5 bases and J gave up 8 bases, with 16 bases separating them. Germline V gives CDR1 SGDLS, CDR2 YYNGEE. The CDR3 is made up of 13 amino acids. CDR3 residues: CASSEAGEWGYTF. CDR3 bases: TGTGCCAGCAGTGAGGCAGGGGAGTGGGGCTACACCTTC.

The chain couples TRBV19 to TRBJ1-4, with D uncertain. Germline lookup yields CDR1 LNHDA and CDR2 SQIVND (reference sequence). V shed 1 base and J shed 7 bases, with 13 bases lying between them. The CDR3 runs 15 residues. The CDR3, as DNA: TGTGCCAGTAGTATAGGGCAGGTGGGGAGTGAAAAACTGTTTTTT. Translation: CASSIGQVGSEKLFF.

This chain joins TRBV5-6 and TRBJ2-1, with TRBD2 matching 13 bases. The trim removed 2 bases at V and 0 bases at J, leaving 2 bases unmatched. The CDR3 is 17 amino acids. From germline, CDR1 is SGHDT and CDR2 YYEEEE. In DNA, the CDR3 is TGTGCCAGCAGCTTACTAGCGGGGGGGGACTCCTACAATGAGCAGTTCTTC. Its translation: CASSLLAGGDSYNEQFF.

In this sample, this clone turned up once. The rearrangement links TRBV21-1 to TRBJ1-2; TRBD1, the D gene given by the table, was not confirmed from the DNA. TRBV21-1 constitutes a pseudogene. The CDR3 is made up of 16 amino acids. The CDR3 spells CASSEGSGKKSYGYTF. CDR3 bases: TGTGCCAGCAGCGAAGGGTCAGGGAAGAAGAGCTATGGCTACACCTTC.

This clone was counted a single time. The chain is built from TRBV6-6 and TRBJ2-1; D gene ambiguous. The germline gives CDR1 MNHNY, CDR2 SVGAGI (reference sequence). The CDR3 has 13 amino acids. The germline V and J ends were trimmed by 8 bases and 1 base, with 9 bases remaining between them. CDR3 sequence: CASSIESYNEQFF. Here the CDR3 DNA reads TGTGCCAGCTCGATAGAGTCCTACAATGAGCAGTTCTTC.

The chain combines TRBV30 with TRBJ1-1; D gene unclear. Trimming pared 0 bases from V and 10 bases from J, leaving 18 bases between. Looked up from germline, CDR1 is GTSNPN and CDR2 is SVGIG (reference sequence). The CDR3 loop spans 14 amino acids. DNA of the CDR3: TGTGCCTGGAGTGTAGATGGCGGGCAGACCGGAGCTTTCTTT. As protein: CAWSVDGGQTGAFF.

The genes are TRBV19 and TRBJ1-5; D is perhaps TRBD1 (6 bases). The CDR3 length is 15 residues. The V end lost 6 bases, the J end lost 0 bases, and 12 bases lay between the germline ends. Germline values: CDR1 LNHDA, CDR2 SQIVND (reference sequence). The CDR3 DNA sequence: TGTGCCAGTAGGGGGGACATCTTTAGCAATCAGCCCCAGCATTTT. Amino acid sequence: CASRGDIFSNQPQHF.

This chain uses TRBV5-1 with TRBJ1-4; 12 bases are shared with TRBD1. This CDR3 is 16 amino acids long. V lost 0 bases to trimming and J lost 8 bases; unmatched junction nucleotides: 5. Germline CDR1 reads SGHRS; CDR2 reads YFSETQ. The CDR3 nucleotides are TGCGCCAGCAGCTTGGCCGGGGACAGGGGGCACGAAAAACTGTTTTTT. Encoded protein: CASSLAGDRGHEKLFF.

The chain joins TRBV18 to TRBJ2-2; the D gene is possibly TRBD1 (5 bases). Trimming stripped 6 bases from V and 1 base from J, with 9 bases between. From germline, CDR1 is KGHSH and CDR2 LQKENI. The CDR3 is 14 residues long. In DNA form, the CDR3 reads TGTGCCAGCTCGCGGACACTGAACACCGGGGAGCTGTTTTTT. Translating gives CASSRTLNTGELFF.

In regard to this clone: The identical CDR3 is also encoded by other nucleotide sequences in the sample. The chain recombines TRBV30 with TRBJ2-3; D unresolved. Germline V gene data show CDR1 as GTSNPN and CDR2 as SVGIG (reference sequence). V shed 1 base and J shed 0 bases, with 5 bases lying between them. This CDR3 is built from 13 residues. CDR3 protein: CAWSGASTDTQYF. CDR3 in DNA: TGTGCCTGGAGTGGGGCTAGCACAGATACGCAGTATTTT.